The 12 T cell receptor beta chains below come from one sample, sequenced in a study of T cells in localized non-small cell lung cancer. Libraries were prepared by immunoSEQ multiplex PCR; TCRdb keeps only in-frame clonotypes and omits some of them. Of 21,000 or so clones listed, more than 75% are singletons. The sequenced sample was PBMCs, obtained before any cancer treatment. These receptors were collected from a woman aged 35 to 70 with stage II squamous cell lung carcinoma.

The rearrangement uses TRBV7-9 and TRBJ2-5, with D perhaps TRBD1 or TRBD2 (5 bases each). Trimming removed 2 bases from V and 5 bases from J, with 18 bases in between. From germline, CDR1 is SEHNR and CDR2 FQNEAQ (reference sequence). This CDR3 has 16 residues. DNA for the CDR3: TGTGCCAGCAGCTTATCCTCCAGGGTGGGGGAGGAGACCCAGTACTTC. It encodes CASSLSSRVGEETQYF.

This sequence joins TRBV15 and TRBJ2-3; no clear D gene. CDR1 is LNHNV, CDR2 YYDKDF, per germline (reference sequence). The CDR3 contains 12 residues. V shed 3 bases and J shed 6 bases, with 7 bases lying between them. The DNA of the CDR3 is TGTGCCACCAGCAGGAAATCGGATACGCAGTATTTT. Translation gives CATSRKSDTQYF.

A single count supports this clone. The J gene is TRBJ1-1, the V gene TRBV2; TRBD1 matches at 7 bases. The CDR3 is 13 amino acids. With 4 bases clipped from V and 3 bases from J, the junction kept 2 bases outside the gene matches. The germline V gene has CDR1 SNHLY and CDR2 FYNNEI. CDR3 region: CASSGQGDTEAFF. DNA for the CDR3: TGTGCCAGCAGTGGACAGGGTGACACTGAAGCTTTCTTT.

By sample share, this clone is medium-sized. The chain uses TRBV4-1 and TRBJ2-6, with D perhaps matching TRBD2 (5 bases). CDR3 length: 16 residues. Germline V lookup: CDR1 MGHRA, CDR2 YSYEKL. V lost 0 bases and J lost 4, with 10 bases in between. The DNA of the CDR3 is TGCGCCAGCAGCCAAGATGAGGGAGCCGGGGCCAACGTCCTGACTTTC. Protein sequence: CASSQDEGAGANVLTF.

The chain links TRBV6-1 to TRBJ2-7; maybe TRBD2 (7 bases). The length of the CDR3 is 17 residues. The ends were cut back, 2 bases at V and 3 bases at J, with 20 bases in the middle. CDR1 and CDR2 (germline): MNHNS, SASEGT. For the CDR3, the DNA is TGTGCCAGCAGTGAACGCAACTGGGGGGGGCGCGTCTACGAGCAGTACTTC. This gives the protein CASSERNWGGRVYEQYF.

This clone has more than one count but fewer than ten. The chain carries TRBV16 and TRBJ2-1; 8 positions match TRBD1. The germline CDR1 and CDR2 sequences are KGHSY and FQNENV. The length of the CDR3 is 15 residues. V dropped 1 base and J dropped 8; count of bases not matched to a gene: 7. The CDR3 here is CASSQFQGAYHEQFF. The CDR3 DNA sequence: TGTGCCAGCAGCCAATTCCAGGGGGCTTATCATGAGCAGTTCTTC. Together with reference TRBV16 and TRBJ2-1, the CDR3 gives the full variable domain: GEEVAQTPKHLVRGEGQKAKLYCAPIKGHSYVFWYQQVLKNEFKFLISFQNENVFDETGMPKERFSAKCLPNSPCSLEIQATKLEDSAVYFCASSQFQGAYHEQFFGPGTRLTVL.

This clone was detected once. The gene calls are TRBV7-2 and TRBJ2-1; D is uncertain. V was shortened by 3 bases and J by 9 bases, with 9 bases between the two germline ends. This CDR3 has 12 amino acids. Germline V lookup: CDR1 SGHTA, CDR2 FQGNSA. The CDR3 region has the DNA TGTGCCAGCAGCTTTGGTAACACTGAGCAGTTCTTC. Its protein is CASSFGNTEQFF.

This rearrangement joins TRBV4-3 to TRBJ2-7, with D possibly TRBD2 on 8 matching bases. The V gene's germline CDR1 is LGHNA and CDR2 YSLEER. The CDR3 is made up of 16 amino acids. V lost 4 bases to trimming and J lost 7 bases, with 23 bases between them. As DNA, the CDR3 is TGCGCCAGCAGCCGGGGAGGCGGGAGGCAGGGGGGGGAGCAGTACTTC. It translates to CASSRGGGRQGGEQYF.

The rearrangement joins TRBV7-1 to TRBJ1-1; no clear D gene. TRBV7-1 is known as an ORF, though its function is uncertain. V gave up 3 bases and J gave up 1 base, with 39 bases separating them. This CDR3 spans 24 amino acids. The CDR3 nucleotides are TGTGCCAGCAGCTCTAAGGGTTACGTTGGGAACACTGAAGCTTTCGCCGTTGGGAACACTGAAGCTTTCTTT. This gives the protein CASSSKGYVGNTEAFAVGNTEAFF.

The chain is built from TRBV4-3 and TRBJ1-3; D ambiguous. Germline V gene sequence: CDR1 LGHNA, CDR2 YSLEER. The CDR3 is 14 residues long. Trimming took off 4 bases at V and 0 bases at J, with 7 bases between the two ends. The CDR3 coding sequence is TGCGCCAGCAGCCCTGACACCTCTGGAAACACCATATATTTT. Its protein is CASSPDTSGNTIYF.

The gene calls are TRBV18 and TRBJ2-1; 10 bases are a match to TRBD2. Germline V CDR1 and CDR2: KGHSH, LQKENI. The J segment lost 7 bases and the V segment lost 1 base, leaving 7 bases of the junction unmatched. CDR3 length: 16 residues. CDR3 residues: CASSPRLAGGRNEQFF. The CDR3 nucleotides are TGTGCCAGCTCACCACGACTAGCGGGCGGAAGGAATGAGCAGTTCTTC.

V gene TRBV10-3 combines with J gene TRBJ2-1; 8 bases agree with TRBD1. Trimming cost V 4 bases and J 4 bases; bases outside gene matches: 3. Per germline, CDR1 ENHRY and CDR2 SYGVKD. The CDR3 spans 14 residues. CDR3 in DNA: TGTGCCATCAGTGGGACAGGGCAGTACAATGAGCAGTTCTTC. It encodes CAISGTGQYNEQFF.